This paragraph covers one TCR beta chain sequence. This sample is drawn from a study of T-cell reconstitution after alpha-beta-depleted transplantation in children. Molecular barcoding with unique molecular identifiers was used for the TCRbeta library. Using its own MiXCR run on the PCR reads, TCRdb lists one record per CDR3 protein. The table records some 600,000 distinct CDR3 sequences, approximately 16% of them present only once. The sequence was collected from a human donor who donated a stem cell graft to a child with acute myeloid leukemia. This material consisted of PBMCs from the stem cell graft donor, taken from the stem cell graft.

CDR3 in DNA: TGTGCCATCAGTGAGGGACTAGCGGGGGCCAACACAGATACGCAGTATTTT. Its protein is CAISEGLAGANTDTQYF. The J gene is TRBJ2-3, the V gene TRBV10-3; TRBD2 aligns across 13 bases. Germline V CDR1 and CDR2: ENHRY, SYGVKD. Trimming removed 2 bases from V and 2 bases from J; junction bases left unmatched: 4. The CDR3 has 17 residues.